What follows are 25 T cell receptor beta chains derived from one specimen sequenced in a study of T cell repertoires in cytomegalovirus infection. MiXCR was run by TCRdb on the reads, yielding one entry per CDR3 protein. The sample carries more than 400,000 distinct CDR3 sequences, about a quarter recorded once. Input material: PBMCs. These receptor sequences come from a human donor in good health (CMV status not recorded). Some clones in this sample may be carry-over from other donors' samples.

This clonotype was counted a single time. The J gene is TRBJ2-1, the V gene TRBV7-9, with 7 bases aligning to TRBD2. V gave up 7 bases and J gave up 10 bases; unmatched junction bases: 19. This CDR3 comprises 16 residues. Germline V CDR1 and CDR2: SEHNR, FQNEAQ (reference sequence). In nucleotides, the CDR3 is TGTGCCAGCATCCTAATCTCTGGGACTACCCTTCACGAGCAGTTCTTC. Its translation is CASILISGTTLHEQFF.

This clonotype was seen a few times. The V gene is TRBV4-1, the J gene TRBJ2-2, with a weak D call TRBD1 (5 bases). Looked up from germline, CDR1 is MGHRA and CDR2 is YSYEKL. V was pared by 1 base and J by 3 bases, with 12 bases between. The CDR3 spans 16 residues. In DNA form, the CDR3 reads TGCGCCAGCAGCCAAGTGGGCTTCAGGGACACCGGGGAGCTGTTTTTT. Amino acid sequence: CASSQVGFRDTGELFF.

This chain links TRBV4-2 with TRBJ2-5, with D perhaps TRBD1 (5 bases). The germline V gene encodes CDR1 LGHNA and CDR2 YNFKEQ. Trimming cost V 4 bases and J 0 bases, with 15 bases left between them. The CDR3 length is 16 residues. CDR3 nucleotide sequence: TGTGCCAGCAGCCCCACGGCCCCAGGGTACCAAGAGACCCAGTACTTC. This codes for CASSPTAPGYQETQYF.

The sample holds many counts of this clonotype. The V and J genes are TRBV6-5 and TRBJ2-1, with D possibly matching TRBD2 (5 bases). V was pared by 2 bases and J by 0 bases, with 11 bases between. Germline CDR1 and CDR2: MNHEY and SVGAGI. This CDR3 is 16 amino acids long. CDR3 amino acids: CASSYTDSSSYNEQFF. The CDR3 coding sequence is TGTGCCAGCAGTTACACGGACTCCTCCTCCTACAATGAGCAGTTCTTC.

This clonotype was seen at least ten times. This sequence joins TRBV7-2 and TRBJ2-7; D gene unclear. Deletions cut 2 bases from V and 7 bases from J, with 9 bases between. Germline V gene data show CDR1 as SGHTA and CDR2 as FQGNSA. The CDR3 is 12 amino acids. The DNA of the CDR3 is TGTGCCAGCAGCTTATATCCTGGGGAGCAGTACTTC. Encoded protein: CASSLYPGEQYF.

This clonotype came up many times. The junction does not match germline at one end; this may be a read error. The chain carries TRBV7-7 and TRBJ2-5, with D perhaps given as TRBD1 or TRBD2 (6 bases each). The CDR3 length is 15 residues. Per the germline V gene, CDR1 is SSHAT and CDR2 is FNYEAQ (reference sequence). The CDR3 DNA is TGTGCTAGCAGCTTAGGCGGAGGGGGACAAGAGACCCAGTACTTC. Translated: CASSLGGGGQETQYF.

This clonotype was seen many times. This rearrangement joins TRBV7-2 to TRBJ2-5, with TRBD2 matching 7 bases. The length of the CDR3 is 14 residues. The germline V gene has CDR1 SGHTA and CDR2 FQGNSA. After removal of 8 bases from V and 2 bases from J, the junction contained 8 bases not matched to a gene. The CDR3 bases are TGTGCCAGCCGAGGGTCTAGCGGTCAAGAGACCCAGTACTTC. Translated, it gives CASRGSSGQETQYF.

This clonotype was recorded at least ten times. The CDR3 DNA follows: TGTGCCAGCAGCCCCAGTGGGACAGGGGGCTATGGCTACACCTTC. It translates to CASSPSGTGGYGYTF. This rearrangement joins TRBV7-2 to TRBJ1-2; 11 bases fit TRBD1. The CDR3 sequence is 15 residues long. The germline CDR1 and CDR2 sequences are SGHTA and FQGNSA. V lost 5 bases and J lost 4; bases outside the gene matches: 6.

The chain carries TRBV11-3 and TRBJ2-3, with a possible D match to TRBD1 (6 bases). The V end was cut by 5 bases, the J end by 5 bases, with 14 bases between. Germline V lookup: CDR1 SGHNT, CDR2 YENEEA. The CDR3 contains 14 residues. CDR3 DNA sequence: TGTGCCAGCAGCCCGCGACAGGCTGAAGATACGCAGTATTTT. It yields the protein CASSPRQAEDTQYF.

There are a few counts of this clonotype. The chain links TRBV19 to TRBJ1-6; D is unclear. Trimming stripped 6 bases from V and 10 bases from J, with 10 bases between. CDR1 and CDR2 from the germline V gene are LNHDA and SQIVND (reference sequence). The CDR3 length is 12 residues. In DNA form, the CDR3 reads TGTGCCAGTAGCCTACTAAGCTCACCCCTCCACTTT. Translating gives CASSLLSSPLHF. Filled out from reference TRBV19 and TRBJ1-6, the complete variable domain reads DGGITQSPKYLFRKEGQNVTLSCEQNLNHDAMYWYRQDPGQGLRLIYYSQIVNDFQKGDIAEGYSVSREKKESFPLTVTSAQKNPTAFYLCASSLLSSPLHFGNGTRLTVT.

V and J are TRBV5-1 and TRBJ1-1; 11 bases line up with TRBD1. The CDR3 runs to 15 residues. The germline V gene encodes CDR1 SGHRS and CDR2 YFSETQ. V was pared by 0 bases and J by 7 bases, with 5 bases of the junction left unmatched. As DNA, the CDR3 is TGCGCCAGCAGCTTGGCGGGACAGGGGGAAGGTGAAGCTTTCTTT. Amino acids: CASSLAGQGEGEAFF.

This clonotype was recorded a few times. The chain is built from TRBV25-1 and TRBJ1-2; D unclear. Germline loops: CDR1 MGHDK, CDR2 SYGVNS. The germline V and J ends were trimmed by 2 bases and 8 bases, with 9 bases remaining between them. This CDR3 is built from 12 residues. CDR3 coding DNA: TGTGCCAGCAGTGAAGGCGTGACGGGCTACACCTTC. Its protein product is CASSEGVTGYTF.

The rearrangement links TRBV18 to TRBJ2-5, with a possible D match to TRBD1 (5 bases). The CDR3 is 13 amino acids. Germline CDR1 reads KGHSH; CDR2 reads LQKENI. V was cut by 3 bases and J by 5 bases, with 10 bases left in between. In DNA form, the CDR3 reads TGTGCCAGCTCACCGGGCAGGGATGAGACCCAGTACTTC. Amino acids: CASSPGRDETQYF.

This clonotype occurred many times. The CDR3 DNA reads as TGCGCCAGCGGAACCGGGATGCCTAACTATGGCTACACCTTC. As protein: CASGTGMPNYGYTF. The J gene is TRBJ1-2, the V gene TRBV4-1; D gene ambiguous. Germline-derived CDR1 and CDR2 are MGHRA and YSYEKL. Between the trimmed V and J ends, which lost 8 bases and 0 bases, there was a span of 13 bases. The length of the CDR3 is 14 residues.

This clonotype was seen a handful of times. The J gene is TRBJ2-3, the V gene TRBV7-2, with 11 positions matching TRBD2. This CDR3 is built from 15 residues. The V gene's germline CDR1 is SGHTA and CDR2 FQGNSA. Losses at the gene ends were 6 bases for V and 6 bases for J; bases not matched to a gene: 8. DNA of the CDR3: TGTGCCAGCAGTTCCACTAGCGGGAGTTGGGATACGCAGTATTTT. Amino acid sequence: CASSSTSGSWDTQYF.

In its sample, this clonotype was seen a few times. CDR3 sequence reads: CASSPPGGENTEAFF. The DNA of the CDR3 is TGTGCCAGCTCACCACCGGGGGGGGAGAACACTGAAGCTTTCTTT. V usage is TRBV18 and J usage is TRBJ1-1, with D maybe TRBD1 (5 bases). The V gene's germline CDR1 is KGHSH and CDR2 LQKENI. The length of the CDR3 is 15 residues. Trimming pared 0 bases from V and 1 base from J, leaving 9 bases between.

In this sample, this clonotype turned up a few times. V and J are TRBV6-1 and TRBJ2-7; 10 bases are shared with TRBD2. The CDR3 spans 14 residues. CDR1 and CDR2 from the germline V gene are MNHNS and SASEGT. The V and J ends lost 6 bases and 3 bases, in that order; junction bases with no gene match: 5. CDR3 in amino acids: CASRPVAGGYEQYF. The CDR3 DNA reads as TGTGCCAGCAGGCCCGTAGCGGGAGGCTACGAGCAGTACTTC.

This clonotype was detected only a few times. This chain joins TRBV6-1 and TRBJ2-1, with D possibly being TRBD2 (6 bases). Looked up from germline, CDR1 is MNHNS and CDR2 is SASEGT. V was pared by 5 bases and J by 4 bases, with 15 bases between. The CDR3 runs 15 residues. The CDR3 DNA reads TGTGCCAGCAGTTCATGGGACTTTAATTACAATGAGCAGTTCTTC. This encodes CASSSWDFNYNEQFF.

In its sample, this clonotype was seen many times. V usage is TRBV7-2 and J usage is TRBJ2-2; D is perhaps TRBD1 (5 bases). Germline V CDR1 and CDR2: SGHTA, FQGNSA. CDR3 length equals 16 residues. The V and J ends lost 1 base and 1 base respectively, with 10 bases between them. The CDR3 DNA reads as TGTGCCAGCAGCTTAGGTCTGGGGCTGAACACCGGGGAGCTGTTTTTT. Protein product: CASSLGLGLNTGELFF.

This clonotype was counted a few times. The gene calls are TRBV7-9 and TRBJ1-1; TRBD1 agrees at 7 bases. CDR3 length: 16 amino acids. Germline CDR1 SEHNR, CDR2 FQNEAQ (reference sequence). J gave up 2 bases and V 5 bases, and 11 bases lay outside the gene matches. The CDR3 here is CASSTPPGTDNTEAFF. As DNA, the CDR3 is TGTGCCAGCAGCACCCCCCCCGGGACAGACAACACTGAAGCTTTCTTT.

This clonotype was found many times. The chain uses TRBV7-2 and TRBJ1-3; D is uncertain. Germline assignment: CDR1 SGHTA and CDR2 FQGNSA. CDR3 size: 20 residues. V was clipped by 3 bases and J by 3 bases, with 27 bases between them. CDR3 sequence reads: CASSFPQRRPALGDGNTIYF. The CDR3 region has the DNA TGTGCCAGCAGCTTTCCCCAAAGGAGGCCCGCCCTTGGTGATGGAAACACCATATATTTT.

A few counts support this clonotype. This sequence joins TRBV6-6 and TRBJ2-7; D gene unclear. Per germline, CDR1 MNHNY and CDR2 SVGAGI (reference sequence). The V end lost 7 bases, the J end lost 0 bases, and 13 bases lay between the germline ends. The CDR3 sequence is 14 residues long. Written as DNA, the CDR3 is TGTGCCAGCATAGGCAGGACCAGCTCCTACGAGCAGTACTTC. Its translation is CASIGRTSSYEQYF.

This rearrangement joins TRBV7-2 to TRBJ2-3, with no clear D. This CDR3 has 15 amino acids. Germline V lookup: CDR1 SGHTA, CDR2 FQGNSA. Trimming cost V 1 base and J 0 bases, with 8 bases left between them. Written as DNA, the CDR3 is TGTGCCAGCAGCTTAGGGTCTAGGAGCACAGATACGCAGTATTTT. Amino acid sequence: CASSLGSRSTDTQYF. The entire variable domain, with the rest obtained from reference TRBV7-2 and TRBJ2-3, is as follows: GAGVSQSPSNKVTEKGKDVELRCDPISGHTALYWYRQSLGQGLEFLIYFQGNSAPDKSGLPSDRFSAERTGGSVSTLTIQRTQQEDSAVYLCASSLGSRSTDTQYFGPGTRLTVL.

This clonotype showed up just a few times. This sequence joins TRBV12-3 or TRBV12-4 and TRBJ1-5; D may be TRBD1 (5 bases). The germline V and J ends were trimmed by 0 bases and 0 bases, with 12 bases remaining between them. There are 17 residues in the CDR3. This chain's CDR3 is CASSLAKAGLSNQPQHF. CDR3 DNA sequence: TGTGCCAGCAGTTTAGCGAAGGCAGGGCTTAGCAATCAGCCCCAGCATTTT.

This chain uses TRBV7-2 with TRBJ1-1, with D unclear. This CDR3 has 14 residues. Per germline, CDR1 SGHTA and CDR2 FQGNSA. Trimming took off 5 bases at V and 4 bases at J, with 14 bases between the two ends. CDR3 residues: CASSPFYASTEAFF. The CDR3 coding sequence is TGTGCCAGCAGCCCATTCTACGCGTCCACTGAAGCTTTCTTT.